The rows below give T cell receptor beta chains drawn from one sample of a study of cytomegalovirus exposure and HLA in healthy donors. The method was immunoSEQ multiplex PCR; TCRdb's version includes in-frame clones alone and lacks a portion of them. The sample holds about 150,000 clones, more than 70% seen once. Sequences were obtained from PBMCs. These receptors came from a woman between 35 and 50 years old in good health and CMV-seropositive. The conserved cysteine and the conserved F or W are not part of the CDR3 here.

TRBJ2-3,TRBV6-6,ASSYNPSTGDTQY
TRBJ2-1,TRBV30,AWSSAAYNGQF
TRBJ2-3,TRBV9,ASSVGGLAGRTDTQY
TRBJ1-2,TRBV30,AWSLRGGAGYT
TRBJ2-3,TRBV5-6,ASSTRGGDTQY
TRBJ2-2,TRBV9,ASNTGIPSGRPDTGELF
TRBJ2-7,TRBV19,ASRQGWPNEQY
TRBJ2-7,TRBV18,ASTGASAYEQY
TRBJ1-4,TRBV11-2,ASSSSGRSGGKLF
.,TRBV10-2,ASSESRRLLTEELF
TRBJ2-7,TRBV19,ASSNSYGSSYEQY
TRBJ1-3,TRBV28,ASRTGAAGNTIY
TRBJ2-3,TRBV7-2,ASSLGGRGDTQY
TRBJ2-7,TRBV15,ATSDRDRAYEQY
TRBJ1-5,TRBV2,ASSSGGLSNQPQH
TRBJ2-5,TRBV15,ATSSDPGLAVQETQY
TRBJ2-2,TRBV19,ASSMGLEIRTGELF
TRBJ2-7,TRBV5-6,ASSLLDSYEQY
TRBJ2-2,TRBV9,ASSRRWAAGGGELF
TRBJ2-2,TRBV19,ASSIAFDRVDGELF
TRBJ2-3,TRBV2,ASSEEGLRML
TRBJ1-1,TRBV16,ASSPRQGPIVTEAF
TRBJ1-1,TRBV5-1,ASSLTTGLHEAF
TRBJ2-3,TRBV9,ASSPREDTQY
TRBJ2-1,TRBV10-2,ASSERLEQF
TRBJ1-5,TRBV18,ASSPPFPVNQPQH
TRBJ2-1,TRBV28,ASANLLGTSGRNEQF
TRBJ1-1,TRBV5-1,ASTNPQRGSNTEAF
TRBJ2-5,TRBV6-5,ASSFFSGGRETQY
TRBJ2-7,TRBV10-3,AISWDTGTGGSYEQY
TRBJ2-7,TRBV5-1,ASSHGGPTYEQY
TRBJ1-5,TRBV4-2,ASSQDPHRGAGDQPQH